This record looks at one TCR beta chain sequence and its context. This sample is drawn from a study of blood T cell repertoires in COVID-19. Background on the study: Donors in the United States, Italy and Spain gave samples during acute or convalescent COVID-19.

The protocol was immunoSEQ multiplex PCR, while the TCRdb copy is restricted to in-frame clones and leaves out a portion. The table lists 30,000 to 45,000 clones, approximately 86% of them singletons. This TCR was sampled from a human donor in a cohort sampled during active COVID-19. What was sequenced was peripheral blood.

CDR3 coding DNA: TGTGCCAGCAGCTTGGGACTAGCGGGACCGAGCACAGATACGCAGTATTTT. This encodes CASSLGLAGPSTDTQYF. The chain uses TRBV5-4 and TRBJ2-3, with TRBD2 matching 11 bases. Germline CDR1 is SGHNT and CDR2 is YYREEE (reference sequence). V shed 0 bases, J shed 0 bases, and the junction held 3 bases outside the gene matches. The CDR3 totals 17 residues.